This record covers a single T cell receptor beta chain. Its matching antigen is unknown. The source of the sample is a study of T cell responses to AZD1222 COVID-19 vaccine. The overall study: Some second doses came at about 4 weeks and others at about 12 weeks; these were pooled.

Whole-study results and caveats: With dominance at 160-218 and 743-854, vaccine-associated CD4 TCRs spanned spike. Clonal diversity was possibly underestimated; the donors were predominantly white British and more often female. None of the repertoires were sampled until the peak T cell response had passed.

Germline V gene lookup returns CDR1 SGHTA and CDR2 FQGNSA. The CDR3 consists of 14 residues. Between the trimmed V and J ends, which lost 5 bases and 1 base, there was a span of 11 bases. TCRdb's table, derived via immunoSEQ multiplex PCR, lists solely in-frame clones and lacks some. The sample holds some 170,000 clones; about 92% are singletons and the top ten take approximately 1%. The receptor's source is an adult in good health. This specimen consisted of peripheral blood, obtained on day 0 of AZD1222 vaccination. The chain joins TRBV7-2 to TRBJ2-5; possible D gene TRBD1, 6 bases. The CDR3 protein is CASSPDRSQETQYF. The CDR3 nucleotides read TGTGCCAGCAGCCCAGACAGGTCCCAAGAGACCCAGTACTTC.